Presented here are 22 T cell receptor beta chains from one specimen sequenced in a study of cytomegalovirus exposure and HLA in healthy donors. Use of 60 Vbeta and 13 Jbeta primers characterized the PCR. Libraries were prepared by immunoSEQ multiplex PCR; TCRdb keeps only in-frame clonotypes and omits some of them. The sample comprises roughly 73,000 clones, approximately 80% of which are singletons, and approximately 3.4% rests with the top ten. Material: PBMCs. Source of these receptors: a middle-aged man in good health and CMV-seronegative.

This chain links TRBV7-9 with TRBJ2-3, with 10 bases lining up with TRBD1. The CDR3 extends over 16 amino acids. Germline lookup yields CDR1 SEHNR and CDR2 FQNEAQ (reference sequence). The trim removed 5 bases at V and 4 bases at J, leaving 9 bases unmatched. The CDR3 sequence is CASSPRQGAFSDTQYF. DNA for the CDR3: TGTGCCAGCAGCCCCCGACAGGGGGCGTTCTCAGATACGCAGTATTTT.

CDR3 protein: CASAPWGGGAVEQFF. DNA for the CDR3: TGTGCCAGCGCCCCTTGGGGAGGGGGGGCGGTCGAGCAGTTCTTC. The chain joins TRBV9 to TRBJ2-1, with a tentative D call TRBD2 (7 bases). Germline loops: CDR1 SGDLS, CDR2 YYNGEE. The V end lost 7 bases, the J end lost 10 bases, and 24 bases lay between the germline ends. CDR3 length: 15 residues.

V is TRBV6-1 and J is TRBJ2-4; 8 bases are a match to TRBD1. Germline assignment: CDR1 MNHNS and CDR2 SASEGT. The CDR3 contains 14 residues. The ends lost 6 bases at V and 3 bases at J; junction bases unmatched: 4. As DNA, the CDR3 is TGTGCCAGCAGGAAGGGACAGGACAAAAACATTCAGTACTTC. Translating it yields CASRKGQDKNIQYF.

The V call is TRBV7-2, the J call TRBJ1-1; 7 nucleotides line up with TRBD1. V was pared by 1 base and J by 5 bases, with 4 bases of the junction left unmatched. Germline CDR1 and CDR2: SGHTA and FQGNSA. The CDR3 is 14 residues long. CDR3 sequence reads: CASSLDRGGTEAFF. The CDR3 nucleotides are TGTGCCAGCAGCTTAGACAGGGGAGGAACTGAAGCTTTCTTT.

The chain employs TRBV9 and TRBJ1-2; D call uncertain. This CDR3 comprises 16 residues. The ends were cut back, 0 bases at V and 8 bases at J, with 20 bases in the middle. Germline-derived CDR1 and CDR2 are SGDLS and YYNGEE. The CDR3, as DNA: TGTGCCAGCAGCGTAGACCCCTATGACATTTTGAAGGGCTACACCTTC. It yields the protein CASSVDPYDILKGYTF.

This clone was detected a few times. CDR3 region: CASSLSTGGWYTEAFF. The CDR3 DNA reads TGCGCCAGCAGCTTATCGACAGGGGGCTGGTACACTGAAGCTTTCTTT. This sequence joins TRBV5-1 and TRBJ1-1, with 10 bases identical to TRBD1. Trimming took 2 bases from V and 3 from J; bases not matched to a gene: 7. Germline V gene lookup returns CDR1 SGHRS and CDR2 YFSETQ. CDR3 length: 16 amino acids.

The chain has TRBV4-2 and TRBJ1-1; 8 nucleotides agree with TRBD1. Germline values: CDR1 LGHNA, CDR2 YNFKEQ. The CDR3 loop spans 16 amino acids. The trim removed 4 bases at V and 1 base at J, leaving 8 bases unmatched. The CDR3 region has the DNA TGTGCCAGCAGCCCAGAATGGACAGGGTCGAACACTGAAGCTTTCTTT. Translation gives CASSPEWTGSNTEAFF.

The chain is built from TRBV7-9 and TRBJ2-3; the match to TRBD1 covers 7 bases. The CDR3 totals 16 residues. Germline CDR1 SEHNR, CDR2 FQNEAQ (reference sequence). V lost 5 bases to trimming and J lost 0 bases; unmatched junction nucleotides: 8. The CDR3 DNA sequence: TGTGCCAGCAGCAAAGGGGGCGTTGCTAGCACAGATACGCAGTATTTT. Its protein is CASSKGGVASTDTQYF.

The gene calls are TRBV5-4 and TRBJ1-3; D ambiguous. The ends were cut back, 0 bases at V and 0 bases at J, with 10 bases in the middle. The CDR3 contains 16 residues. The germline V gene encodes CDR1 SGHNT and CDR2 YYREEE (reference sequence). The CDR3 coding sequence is TGTGCCAGCAGCTTGGACAGCCCGAGCTCTGGAAACACCATATATTTT. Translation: CASSLDSPSSGNTIYF.

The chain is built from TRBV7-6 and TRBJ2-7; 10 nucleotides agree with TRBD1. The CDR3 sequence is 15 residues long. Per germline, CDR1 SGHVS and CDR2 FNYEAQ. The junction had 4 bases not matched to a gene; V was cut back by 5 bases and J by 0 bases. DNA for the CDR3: TGTGCCAGCAGCGTGGACAGGGGGTCCTCCTACGAGCAGTACTTC. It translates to CASSVDRGSSYEQYF.

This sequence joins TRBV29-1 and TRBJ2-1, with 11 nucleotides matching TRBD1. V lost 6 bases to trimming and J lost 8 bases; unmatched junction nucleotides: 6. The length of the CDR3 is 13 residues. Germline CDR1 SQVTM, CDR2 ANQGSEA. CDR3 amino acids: CSVRTGGVDEQFF. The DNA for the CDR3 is TGCAGCGTCAGGACAGGGGGCGTGGATGAGCAGTTCTTC.

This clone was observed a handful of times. The CDR3 coding sequence is TGTGCCAGCAGCTTAGACAGGGGGGCAGAAGCTTTCTTT. Encoded protein: CASSLDRGAEAFF. The rearrangement uses TRBV7-6 and TRBJ1-1; TRBD1 aligns across 8 bases. The length of the CDR3 is 13 residues. Germline CDR1 SGHVS, CDR2 FNYEAQ. Trimming removed 1 base from V and 8 bases from J; junction bases left unmatched: 3.

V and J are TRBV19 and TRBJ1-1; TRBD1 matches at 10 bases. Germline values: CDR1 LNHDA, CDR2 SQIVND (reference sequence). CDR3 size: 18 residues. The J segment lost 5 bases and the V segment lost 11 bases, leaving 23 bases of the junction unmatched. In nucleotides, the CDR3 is TGTGCCTCTCGAGCCCGGGACAGGGGAAACGTAAGATCTACTGAAGCTTTCTTT. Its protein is CASRARDRGNVRSTEAFF.

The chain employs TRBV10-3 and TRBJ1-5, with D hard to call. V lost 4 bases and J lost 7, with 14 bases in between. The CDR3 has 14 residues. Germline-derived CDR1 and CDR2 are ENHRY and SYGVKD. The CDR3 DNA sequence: TGTGCCATCAGTGTAACCGGGTCGGAGCAGCCCCAGCATTTT. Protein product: CAISVTGSEQPQHF.

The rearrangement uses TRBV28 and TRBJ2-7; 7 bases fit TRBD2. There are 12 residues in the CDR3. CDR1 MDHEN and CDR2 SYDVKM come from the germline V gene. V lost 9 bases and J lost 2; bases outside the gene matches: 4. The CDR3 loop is CASAGDTYEQYF. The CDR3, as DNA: TGTGCCAGTGCGGGGGATACCTACGAGCAGTACTTC.

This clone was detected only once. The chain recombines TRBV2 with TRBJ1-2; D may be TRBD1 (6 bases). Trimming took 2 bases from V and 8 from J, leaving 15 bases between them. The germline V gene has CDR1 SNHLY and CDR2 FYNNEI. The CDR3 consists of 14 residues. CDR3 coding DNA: TGTGCCAGCAGTGAATCTGACAGGCGCTTAGGCTACACCTTC. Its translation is CASSESDRRLGYTF.

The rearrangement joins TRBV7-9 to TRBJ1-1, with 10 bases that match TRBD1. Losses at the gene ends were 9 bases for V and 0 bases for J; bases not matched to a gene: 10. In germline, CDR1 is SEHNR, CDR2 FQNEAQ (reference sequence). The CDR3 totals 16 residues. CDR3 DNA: TGTGCCAGTCCGATGACAGGGGGCGGAATGAACACTGAAGCTTTCTTT. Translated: CASPMTGGGMNTEAFF. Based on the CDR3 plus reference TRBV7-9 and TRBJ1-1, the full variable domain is DTGVSQNPRHKITKRGQNVTFRCDPISEHNRLYWYRQTLGQGPEFLTYFQNEAQLEKSRLLSDRFSAERPKGSFSTLEIQRTEQGDSAMYLCASPMTGGGMNTEAFFGQGTRLTVV.

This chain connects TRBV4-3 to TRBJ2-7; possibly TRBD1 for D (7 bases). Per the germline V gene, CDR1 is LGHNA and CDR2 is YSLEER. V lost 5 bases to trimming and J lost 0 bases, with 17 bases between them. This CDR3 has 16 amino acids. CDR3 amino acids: CASSEGGQASSYEQYF. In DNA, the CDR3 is TGCGCCAGCAGCGAGGGAGGACAGGCTAGCTCCTACGAGCAGTACTTC.

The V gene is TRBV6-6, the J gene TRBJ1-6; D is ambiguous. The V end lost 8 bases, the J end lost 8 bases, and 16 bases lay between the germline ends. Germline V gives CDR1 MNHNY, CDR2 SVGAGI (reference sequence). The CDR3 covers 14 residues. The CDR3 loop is CASGLRGADSPLHF. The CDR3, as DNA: TGTGCCAGCGGGCTCCGGGGAGCAGATTCACCCCTCCACTTT.

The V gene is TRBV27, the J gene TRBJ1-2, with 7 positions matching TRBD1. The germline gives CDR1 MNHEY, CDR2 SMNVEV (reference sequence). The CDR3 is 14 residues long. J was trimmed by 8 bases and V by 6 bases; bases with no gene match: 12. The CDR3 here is CASSPEGGALGYTF. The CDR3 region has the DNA TGTGCCAGCAGCCCTGAAGGGGGCGCATTAGGCTACACCTTC.

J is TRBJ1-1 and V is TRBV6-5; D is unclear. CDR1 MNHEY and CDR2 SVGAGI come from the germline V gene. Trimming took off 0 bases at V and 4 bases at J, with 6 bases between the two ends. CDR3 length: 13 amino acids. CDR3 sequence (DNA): TGTGCCAGCAGTTACTCGGCAAGCACTGAAGCTTTCTTT. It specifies CASSYSASTEAFF.

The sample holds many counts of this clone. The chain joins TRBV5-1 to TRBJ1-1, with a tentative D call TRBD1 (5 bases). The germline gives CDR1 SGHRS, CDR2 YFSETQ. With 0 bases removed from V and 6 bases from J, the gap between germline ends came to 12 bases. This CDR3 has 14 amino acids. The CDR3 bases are TGCGCCAGCAGCTTGGCCGGGGGGAGTTCTGAAGCTTTCTTT. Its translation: CASSLAGGSSEAFF. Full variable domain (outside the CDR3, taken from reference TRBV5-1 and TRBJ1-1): KAGVTQTPRYLIKTRGQQVTLSCSPISGHRSVSWYQQTPGQGLQFLFEYFSETQRNKGNFPGRFSGRQFSNSRSEMNVSTLELGDSALYLCASSLAGGSSEAFFGQGTRLTVV.